This T cell receptor beta chain was recovered during a study of cytomegalovirus exposure and HLA in healthy donors. Whole-study results and caveats: Diagnosis of cytomegalovirus status made by the classifier reportedly showed high specificity and sensitivity. Most TCR sequences were rare, but some public TCRs occurred in many donors.

In the case of this clone: The antigen is undetermined.

Germline loops: CDR1 SGHNT, CDR2 YYREEE (reference sequence). The CDR3 covers 17 residues. Losses at the gene ends were 4 bases for V and 0 bases for J; bases not matched to a gene: 10. Some clones are missing from TCRdb's copy, which holds only in-frame ones; the method was immunoSEQ multiplex PCR. The repertoire has around 160,000 clones, 70% to 90% of them found once; the top ten carry 2.5% to 3.5%. The donors belonged to the roughly 110-subject validation cohort, separate from the approximately 700-subject first cohort. Sequencing was carried out using PBMCs. The sequence derives from a man aged 18 to 30 in good health and CMV-seronegative. This rearrangement joins TRBV5-4 to TRBJ2-4; 7 positions match TRBD1. CDR3 loop: CASSPTGTDIAKNIQYF. The DNA of the CDR3 is TGTGCCAGCAGCCCGACCGGGACAGATATAGCCAAAAACATTCAGTACTTC.